Listed here are 4 T cell receptor beta chains from one sample, sequenced in a study of OX40 agonist ivuxolimab in advanced cancers. Libraries were constructed by the immunoSEQ multiplex PCR assay. The clones in this table, taken by TCRdb from immuneACCESS, are in-frame only. Not every clone is retained; where verified, under half of the shortfall comes from an unresolved V gene, and the cause of the rest is unknown. The sample table records roughly 81,000 clones; 85% to 95% of these occur just once. The ten largest account for roughly 11% of the sample. Sequenced here: CD4+ or CD8+ T cells sorted from blood, sampled in a trial of the OX40 agonist ivuxolimab. Receptors were obtained from an adult with an advanced solid tumor such as melanoma, head and neck, liver or kidney cancer.

The chain links TRBV12-5 to TRBJ2-7; D ambiguous. Trimming shortened V by 5 bases and J by 3 bases, and 11 bases separated the two germline ends. The germline V gene encodes CDR1 LGHNT and CDR2 FRNRAP. CDR3 length: 13 amino acids. CDR3 loop: CASGPLGVYEQYF. DNA for the CDR3: TGTGCTAGTGGTCCACTCGGAGTCTACGAGCAGTACTTC. Combining the CDR3 with reference TRBV12-5 and TRBJ2-7 gives the whole variable domain DARVTQTPRHKVTEMGQEVTMRCQPILGHNTVFWYRQTMMQGLELLAYFRNRAPLDDSGMPKDRFSAEMPDATLATLKIQPSEPRDSAVYFCASGPLGVYEQYFGPGTRLTVT.

The chain links TRBV6-5 to TRBJ1-2, with TRBD1 identical over 7 bases. The germline gives CDR1 MNHEY, CDR2 SVGAGI. Trimming took 6 bases from V and 6 from J; bases not matched to a gene: 4. This CDR3 is built from 12 residues. For the CDR3, the DNA is TGTGCCAGCAGGCCGACAGGGAATGGCTACACCTTC. It translates to CASRPTGNGYTF.

V is TRBV7-6 and J is TRBJ2-5, with D possibly TRBD2 on 6 matching bases. The CDR3 has 14 residues. V was trimmed by 3 bases and J by 2 bases, leaving 10 bases between them. Germline V gene data show CDR1 as SGHVS and CDR2 as FNYEAQ. The CDR3: CASSFNGRQETQYF. The CDR3 DNA is TGTGCCAGCAGCTTTAACGGGAGACAAGAGACCCAGTACTTC. The full variable domain, in which reference TRBV7-6 and TRBJ2-5 provide the parts outside the CDR3, is GAGVSQSPRYKVTKRGQDVALRCDPISGHVSLYWYRQALGQGPEFLTYFNYEAQQDKSGLPNDRFSAERPEGSISTLTIQRTEQRDSAMYRCASSFNGRQETQYFGPGTRLLVL.

The chain joins TRBV10-3 to TRBJ2-2; D not resolved. The CDR3 runs to 13 residues. Per the germline V gene, CDR1 is ENHRY and CDR2 is SYGVKD. V lost 3 bases and J 2 bases, leaving 4 bases between the germline ends. CDR3 sequence (DNA): TGTGCCATCAGTGATCAAAACACCGGGGAGCTGTTTTTT. It is translated as CAISDQNTGELFF.